The T cell receptor (beta chain) described here comes from a study of blood T cells in healthy people across ages. This clonotype appeared once. Its antigen remains unknown. The germline V gene encodes CDR1 SQVTM and CDR2 ANQGSEA. CDR3 length: 14 amino acids. V trimming: 5 bases; J trimming: 3 bases; junction bases outside the gene matches: 4. Study-wide points: Any changes in expanded clonotypes were possibly confounded, as donor CMV status remained unknown. While age rose, TCR beta diversity per million T cells dropped in a roughly linear way.

Roughly 10 milliliters was the volume of peripheral blood drawn from each donor. Combining a sample-barcoded 5' primer with a J-beta primer mix, a second PCR ran for roughly 6 to 12 cycles. Using its own MiXCR run on the 5' RACE reads, TCRdb lists one record per CDR3 protein. This sample carries 780,000 or so distinct CDR3 sequences, about 61% of them seen once, and the ten largest clones take roughly 26%. The receptor was derived from a middle-aged man in good health. The sequenced material came from blood. J is TRBJ2-3 and V is TRBV29-1, with 11 bases matching TRBD2. The CDR3 DNA reads as TGCAGCGTTTCTCCTAGCGGGAGGACAGATACGCAGTATTTT. Encoded protein: CSVSPSGRTDTQYF.